These 4 T cell receptor beta chains share one sample of origin, sequenced in a study of CD8 T cells in Susac syndrome. With random hexamers, reverse transcription was performed on about 0.5 to 1 ug of RNA. TCRdb ran MiXCR on the immunoSEQ multiplex PCR reads and lists one entry per CDR3 protein. Of more than 65,000 distinct CDR3 sequences detected, more than 85% appear once; the ten largest clones hold approximately 0.48%. Sequences were obtained from CD8+ T cells from PBMCs. The receptors derive from a human donor with Susac syndrome.

The rearrangement uses TRBV10-3 and TRBJ2-3; 10 bases match TRBD1. The CDR3 runs to 15 residues. Germline CDR1 reads ENHRY; CDR2 reads SYGVKD. The ends lost 6 bases at V and 2 bases at J; junction bases unmatched: 5. DNA for the CDR3: TGTGCCATCAGCCCGGGACAGGGGATCACAGATACGCAGTATTTT. Amino acids: CAISPGQGITDTQYF.

The chain joins TRBV20-1 to TRBJ2-5; 12 bases are shared with TRBD2. The length of the CDR3 is 16 residues. The ends lost 8 bases at V and 5 bases at J; junction bases unmatched: 15. CDR1 and CDR2 (germline): DFQATT, SNEGSKA (reference sequence). The CDR3 nucleotides are TGCAGTCCGACCCGGTCTAGCGGGAGGGGGTGGGAGACCCAGTACTTC. Its translation is CSPTRSSGRGWETQYF.

This chain links TRBV12-3 or TRBV12-4 with TRBJ2-7; 8 bases map to TRBD1. With 4 bases clipped from V and 7 bases from J, the junction kept 9 bases outside the gene matches. The CDR3 covers 14 residues. The CDR3 DNA follows: TGTGCCAGCAGTTCAGGTCAGGGGGCGGGTGAGCAGTACTTC. Translation: CASSSGQGAGEQYF.

The CDR3 DNA reads TGCAGCGTTGAAGGTGGGGGGGCTTTCACCGGGGAGCTGTTTTTT. Encoded protein: CSVEGGGAFTGELFF. The chain links TRBV29-1 to TRBJ2-2, with a weak D call TRBD2 (7 bases). There are 15 residues in the CDR3. Trimming took off 1 base at V and 4 bases at J, with 13 bases between the two ends. Germline-derived CDR1 and CDR2 are SQVTM and ANQGSEA.